Presented here are 20 T cell receptor beta chains from one specimen sequenced in a study of identical twins (dated by TCRdb to about 2016). Library creation used 5' RACE. Sequencing took place on an Illumina HiSeq 2000. In TCRdb, the public reads were trimmed at Q25 with fastp and aligned with MiXCR, with productive beta chains retained. CDR3 protein sequences are deduplicated, and each keeps its most common genes and DNA. This sample gives roughly 190,000 distinct CDR3 sequences in total; less than 20% of them show up just once. Over 35% of the sample is held by the ten biggest clonotypes. Another study also made use of these data, one on T cells expressing NK-cell markers.

Material: CD8+ T cells sorted from blood. The receptors stem from a woman aged 18 to 35 in good health.

This clonotype appeared many times. The gene calls are TRBV28 and TRBJ2-2; D not certain. Germline V lookup: CDR1 MDHEN, CDR2 SYDVKM. This CDR3 contains 14 residues. The ends were cut back, 3 bases at V and 2 bases at J, with 7 bases in the middle. The CDR3, as DNA: TGTGCCAGCAGTTTGGATCACAACACCGGGGAGCTGTTTTTT. Translating it yields CASSLDHNTGELFF. Combining the CDR3 with reference TRBV28 and TRBJ2-2 gives the whole variable domain DVKVTQSSRYLVKRTGEKVFLECVQDMDHENMFWYRQDPGLGLRLIYFSYDVKMKEKGDIPEGYSVSREKKERFSLILESASTNQTSMYLCASSLDHNTGELFFGEGSRLTVL.

The table lists this clonotype with a few counts. The rearrangement joins TRBV5-1 to TRBJ2-2, with 9 bases that match TRBD2. The germline CDR1 and CDR2 sequences are SGHRS and YFSETQ. V trimming: 6 bases; J trimming: 0 bases; junction bases outside the gene matches: 9. The CDR3 sequence is 17 residues long. CDR3 in DNA: TGCGCCAGCAACCCGATGTCTAGCGGGACGAACACCGGGGAGCTGTTTTTT. Translation: CASNPMSSGTNTGELFF.

The J gene is TRBJ2-7, the V gene TRBV11-2; no definite D call. Germline CDR1 reads SGHAT; CDR2 reads FQNNGV. CDR3 length: 13 amino acids. V lost 3 bases and J 2 bases, leaving 8 bases between the germline ends. This CDR3 reads CASSLTGPYEQYF. DNA of the CDR3: TGTGCCAGCAGCTTGACCGGTCCCTACGAGCAGTACTTC.

The chain uses TRBV7-2 and TRBJ2-3; TRBD1 or TRBD2 may be the D gene (5 bases each). The CDR3 has 16 residues. V was trimmed by 4 bases and J by 0 bases, leaving 14 bases between them. Germline assignment: CDR1 SGHTA and CDR2 FQGNSA. For the CDR3, the DNA is TGTGCCAGCAGCTCCGGGGACCGGGAAAGCACAGATACGCAGTATTTT. Translated: CASSSGDRESTDTQYF.

This clonotype was seen a single time. A junction boundary mismatches the germline segment, possibly from a read error. The chain carries TRBV20-1 and TRBJ2-1; D possibly uses TRBD1 or TRBD2 (5 bases each). The CDR3 is made up of 20 amino acids. Germline assignment: CDR1 DFQATT and CDR2 SNEGSKA (reference sequence). The CDR3, as DNA: TGCGGTGCTAGACAAAGACCGGGACCCGAGGTTTTATTTGTTAGCAATGAGCAGTTCTTC. This gives the protein CGARQRPGPEVLFVSNEQFF.

The J gene is TRBJ2-7, the V gene TRBV20-1; 8 nucleotides match TRBD1. The CDR3 spans 15 residues. With 1 base clipped from V and 5 bases from J, the junction kept 10 bases outside the gene matches. Germline-derived CDR1 and CDR2 are DFQATT and SNEGSKA (reference sequence). CDR3 bases: TGCAGTGCTAGAGTACCGGTGACAGGGGCCCACGAGCAGTACTTC. Translating gives CSARVPVTGAHEQYF.

This clonotype was detected a few times. The chain couples TRBV10-3 to TRBJ2-7; perhaps TRBD2 as D (6 bases). Trimming removed 6 bases at V and 2 bases at J, with 17 bases between. CDR1 and CDR2 from the germline V gene are ENHRY and SYGVKD. This CDR3 is 15 amino acids long. The CDR3 spells CAIRDRLGVPYEQYF. CDR3 DNA sequence: TGTGCCATCAGAGACCGACTAGGAGTCCCCTACGAGCAGTACTTC.

The chain employs TRBV3-1 and TRBJ2-7, with 8 bases aligning to TRBD2. V trimming: 1 base; J trimming: 5 bases; junction bases outside the gene matches: 7. The germline gives CDR1 LGHDT, CDR2 YNNKEL (reference sequence). The length of the CDR3 is 15 residues. CDR3 coding DNA: TGTGCCAGCAGCCAAGCGGCCGGGAGGGTAAACGAGCAGTACTTC. Protein product: CASSQAAGRVNEQYF.

In its sample, this clonotype was seen many times. V usage is TRBV6-5 and J usage is TRBJ2-3, with TRBD1 matching over 11 bases. The CDR3 is 16 residues long. Germline trimming cut 4 bases from V and 4 bases from J; bases unmatched to any gene: 7. Germline V gene lookup returns CDR1 MNHEY and CDR2 SVGAGI. The CDR3 reads CASSSSPGQGADTQYF. The DNA for the CDR3 is TGTGCCAGCAGTTCTTCTCCGGGACAGGGGGCAGATACGCAGTATTTT.

This chain joins TRBV12-3 or TRBV12-4 and TRBJ1-5, with TRBD1 as a possible D gene (5 bases). The CDR3 has 16 amino acids. V was pared by 4 bases and J by 1 base, with 14 bases between. CDR3 residues: CASSWGTVKSNQPQHF. The DNA of the CDR3 is TGTGCCAGCAGTTGGGGGACGGTAAAGAGCAATCAGCCCCAGCATTTT.

This chain uses TRBV15 with TRBJ1-1, with D hard to call. V lost 2 bases and J lost 5, with 9 bases in between. This CDR3 has 13 residues. Germline assignment: CDR1 LNHNV and CDR2 YYDKDF (reference sequence). The CDR3 sequence is CATSRTILTEAFF. DNA of the CDR3: TGTGCCACCAGCAGAACGATTTTGACTGAAGCTTTCTTT.

V is TRBV9 and J is TRBJ2-7; 10 nucleotides match TRBD2. Germline V gives CDR1 SGDLS, CDR2 YYNGEE. Trimming cost V 4 bases and J 2 bases; bases outside gene matches: 6. The CDR3 has 15 amino acids. The CDR3 here is CASSSGTSDTYEQYF. For the CDR3, the DNA is TGTGCCAGCAGCTCCGGGACTAGCGACACCTACGAGCAGTACTTC.

The genes are TRBV12-3 or TRBV12-4 and TRBJ2-1, with 7 bases identical to TRBD1. The CDR3 runs to 14 residues. The trim removed 3 bases at V and 4 bases at J, leaving 3 bases unmatched. For the CDR3, the DNA is TGTGCCAGCAGTTTCGGGACAGAGTACAATGAGCAGTTCTTC. Its protein product is CASSFGTEYNEQFF.

This clonotype came up a few times. The chain employs TRBV29-1 and TRBJ1-1, with 7 bases that match TRBD1. The CDR3 extends over 12 amino acids. Germline V gives CDR1 SQVTM, CDR2 ANQGSEA. V was pared by 3 bases and J by 7 bases, with 5 bases of the junction left unmatched. CDR3 sequence: CSVEWDSYEAFF. The CDR3, as DNA: TGCAGCGTTGAGTGGGACAGCTATGAAGCTTTCTTT.

CDR3 coding DNA: TGTGCCAGCAGCCCCTCACTTTCTGGGGAGCTGTTTTTT. Translated: CASSPSLSGELFF. The genes are TRBV4-2 and TRBJ2-2; D gene uncertain. Germline loops: CDR1 LGHNA, CDR2 YNFKEQ. The ends were cut back, 4 bases at V and 8 bases at J, with 11 bases in the middle. The CDR3 is 13 amino acids.

This clonotype was detected a few times. The chain has TRBV25-1 and TRBJ2-2, with D hard to call. Trimming cost V 4 bases and J 2 bases, with 5 bases left between them. Germline loops: CDR1 MGHDK, CDR2 SYGVNS. This CDR3 is 13 amino acids long. For the CDR3, the DNA is TGTGCCAGCAGTGGACCAAACACCGGGGAGCTGTTTTTT. It translates to CASSGPNTGELFF.

V gene TRBV12-3 or TRBV12-4 combines with J gene TRBJ2-7; 7 bases align to TRBD2. This CDR3 contains 12 residues. V gave up 6 bases and J gave up 6 bases; unmatched junction bases: 5. The CDR3 coding sequence is TGTGCCAGCAGCCTCGGGACTACCGAGCAGTACTTC. It codes for CASSLGTTEQYF.

The rearrangement links TRBV29-1 to TRBJ2-3; maybe TRBD2 (5 bases). Trimming stripped 7 bases from V and 6 bases from J, with 14 bases between. Germline V CDR1 and CDR2: SQVTM, ANQGSEA. CDR3 size: 12 residues. The CDR3 coding sequence is TGCAGCGCCCCGGGTGGCGGGGATACGCAGTATTTT. As protein: CSAPGGGDTQYF.

The chain uses TRBV10-1 and TRBJ2-1; D is possibly TRBD1 (6 bases). Between the trimmed V and J ends, which lost 3 bases and 7 bases, there was a span of 13 bases. This CDR3 region has 14 residues. Per the germline V gene, CDR1 is WNHNN and CDR2 is SYGVQD (reference sequence). CDR3 region: CASSEYQGWNEQFF. As DNA, the CDR3 is TGCGCCAGCAGTGAATACCAGGGGTGGAATGAGCAGTTCTTC.

This clonotype was recorded many times. The gene calls are TRBV7-9 and TRBJ1-1; the D gene is possibly TRBD1 (6 bases). This CDR3 spans 14 amino acids. V dropped 0 bases and J dropped 4 bases, with 9 bases sitting between them. The germline CDR1 and CDR2 sequences are SEHNR and FQNEAQ (reference sequence). The CDR3 DNA reads as TGTGCCAGCAGCTTAGCGTCGACAGGCACTGAAGCTTTCTTT. It is translated as CASSLASTGTEAFF. The full variable domain, completed using reference TRBV7-9 and TRBJ1-1, is DTGVSQNPRHKITKRGQNVTFRCDPISEHNRLYWYRQTLGQGPEFLTYFQNEAQLEKSRLLSDRFSAERPKGSFSTLEIQRTEQGDSAMYLCASSLASTGTEAFFGQGTRLTVV.